This T cell receptor (beta chain) was sequenced for a study of blood T cell repertoires in COVID-19. Here immunoSEQ multiplex PCR was the method, and the copy in TCRdb shows in-frame clones only, minus some. The data show fewer than 200,000 clones, with less than 85% seen just once and 7% held by the top ten. This clone was found a few times. Trimming cost V 5 bases and J 3 bases; bases outside gene matches: 8. The CDR3 has 15 amino acids. The germline gives CDR1 SEHNR, CDR2 FQNEAQ (reference sequence). The sample consisted of peripheral blood. The chain is built from TRBV7-9 and TRBJ2-7; 9 nucleotides match TRBD1. The TCR comes from a woman aged 40-49 years with COVID-19, enrolled during active disease. CDR3 amino acids: CASSPSRTGVYEQYF. CDR3 bases: TGTGCCAGCAGCCCCTCGCGGACAGGGGTCTACGAGCAGTACTTC.